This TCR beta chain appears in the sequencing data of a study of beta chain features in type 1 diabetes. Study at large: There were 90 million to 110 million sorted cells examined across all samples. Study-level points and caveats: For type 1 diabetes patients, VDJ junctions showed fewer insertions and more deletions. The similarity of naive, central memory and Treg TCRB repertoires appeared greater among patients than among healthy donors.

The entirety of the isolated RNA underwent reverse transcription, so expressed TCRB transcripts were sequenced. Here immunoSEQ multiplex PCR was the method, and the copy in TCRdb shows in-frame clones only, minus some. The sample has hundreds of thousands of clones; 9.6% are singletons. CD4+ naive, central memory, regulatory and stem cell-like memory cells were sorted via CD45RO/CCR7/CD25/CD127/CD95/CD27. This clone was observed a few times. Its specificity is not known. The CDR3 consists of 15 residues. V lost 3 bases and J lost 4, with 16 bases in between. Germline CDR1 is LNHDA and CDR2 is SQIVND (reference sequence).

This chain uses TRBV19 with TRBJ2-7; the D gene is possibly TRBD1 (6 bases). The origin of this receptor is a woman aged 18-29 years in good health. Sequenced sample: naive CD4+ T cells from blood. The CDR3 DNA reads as TGTGCCAGTAGTATTCACAGGGCCGAAAGGTACGAGCAGTACTTC. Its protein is CASSIHRAERYEQYF.